One sample yielded the 9 T cell receptor beta chains listed below, sequenced in a study of tissue T cells after allogeneic stem cell transplantation. The time point was: mouse harvest day 7 after allogeneic transplant. Each mouse received 10^7 T-cell-depleted marrow cells plus 10^6 splenic CD5+ T cells by tail vein. Sequencing used immunoSEQ multiplex PCR; TCRdb keeps in-frame clones, though not all of them. The sample holds some 4,000 clones, 50% seen once. The sample comprised lymph node tissue. The receptor set was obtained from a female BALB/c mouse given C57BL/6 T cells with graft-versus-host disease after an allogeneic hematopoietic cell transplant.

This clone appeared a few times. Gene and germline names: mouse. The CDR3 extends 1 residue past the end of the read, so its final part is completed from the germline J gene. V is TRBV26 and J is TRBJ2-4, with TRBD2 identical over 9 bases. Germline assignment: CDR1 KGHPV and CDR2 FQNQEV (reference sequence). The J segment lost 3 bases and the V segment lost 5 bases, leaving 6 bases of the junction unmatched. The CDR3 consists of 15 residues. The CDR3 loop is CASSSLGGWQNTLYF. Incomplete CDR3 DNA: TGTGCCAGCAGTTCACTGGGGGGATGGCAAAACACCTTGTAC.

This clone is categorized as medium-sized. The listed genes are named as in mouse. The read ends 1 residue early relative to the CDR3; the germline J gene fills the gap. This chain joins TRBV29 and TRBJ1-2; tentatively, D is TRBD1 (5 bases). Germline V CDR1 and CDR2: MSHET, SYDVDS. V was cut by 2 bases and J by 3 bases, with 7 bases left in between. The CDR3 contains 13 residues. CDR3 amino acids: CASSLPGDSDYTF. The covered CDR3 bases are TGTGCTAGCAGTTTACCGGGGGACTCCGACTACACC.

This clone was recorded a few times. Gene names are the mouse ones. The sequence runs out 1 residue before the end of the CDR3; the remainder is reconstructed from the germline J gene. The chain carries TRBV5 and TRBJ1-4, with 8 bases matching TRBD1. CDR1 and CDR2 from the germline V gene are LGHNA and YNLKQL (reference sequence). Unmatched junction bases numbered 3, after V lost 0 bases and J lost 3 bases. The CDR3 consists of 16 residues. The DNA read from the CDR3 is TGTGCCAGCAGCCAAGATAAGACAGGGGCCAACGAAAGATTATTT. This codes for CASSQDKTGANERLF. The full CDR3 reads CASSQDKTGANERLFF.

By frequency in the sample, this clone is large (0.1 to 1%). The germline and genes are mouse ones. The missing CDR3 end, 1 residue past where the read stops, is filled in from the germline J gene. This sample includes further DNA sequences coding for the same CDR3. The chain has TRBV2 and TRBJ2-7; 8 nucleotides match TRBD2. The germline gives CDR1 LGHNA, CDR2 YSYQKL. This CDR3 comprises 14 residues. V dropped 0 bases and J dropped 3; count of bases not matched to a gene: 1. The part of the CDR3 DNA that was read is TGTGCCAGCAGCCAAGATTGGGGGGGCTATGAACAGTAC. Protein sequence: CASSQDWGGYEQY. The CDR3 as a whole reads CASSQDWGGYEQYF.

Details on this clone: All gene names here are mouse names. With the read ending 1 residue before the CDR3 end, the germline J gene is used to fill in that end. The chain employs TRBV12-2 and TRBJ1-3, with D perhaps TRBD1 (5 bases). Looked up from germline, CDR1 is SGHLS and CDR2 is HYDKME. The CDR3 has 15 amino acids. V was cut by 4 bases and J by 0 bases, with 12 bases left in between. CDR3 amino acids: CASSPGRVSGNTLYF. Partial CDR3 DNA: TGTGCCAGCTCCCCCGGCAGGGTTTCTGGAAATACGCTCTAT.

Worth noting for this clone: The germline and genes are mouse ones. The read gets to within 1 residue of the CDR3 end, and the germline J gene fills in the rest. J is TRBJ1-1 and V is TRBV2; 10 bases are shared with TRBD1. The V gene's germline CDR1 is LGHNA and CDR2 YSYQKL. The CDR3 loop spans 13 amino acids. Trimming at V came to 1 base and at J to 8 bases, leaving 1 base not matched to a gene. The sequenced part of the CDR3 DNA is TGTGCCAGCAGCCAAGGACAGGGGGCGGAAGTCTTC. Protein sequence: CASSQGQGAEVF. The full CDR3 protein is CASSQGQGAEVFF.

This clone was seen more than once but under ten times. The genes and germline here are from mouse. Read sequence stops 1 residue before the CDR3 end, and the germline J gene provides the missing end. This chain uses TRBV16 with TRBJ2-1, with TRBD1 matching over 7 bases. V lost 5 bases and J lost 3; bases outside the gene matches: 7. This CDR3 contains 15 residues. Germline CDR1 is SGHSA and CDR2 is FRNQAP. The DNA read from the CDR3 is TGTGCAAGCAGCGCCTCACAGGGGATCTATGCTGAGCAGTTC. Amino acids: CASSASQGIYAEQF. Given in full, the CDR3 is CASSASQGIYAEQFF. The full variable domain, in which reference TRBV16 and TRBJ2-1 provide the parts outside the CDR3, is NAGVIQTPRHKVTGKGQEATLWCEPISGHSAVFWYRQTIVQGLEFLTYFRNQAPIDDSGMPKERFSAQMPNQSHSTLKIQSTQPQDSAVYLCASSASQGIYAEQFFGPGTRLTVL.

This clone ranks as large. These gene names are mouse names. The CDR3 end is not reached by the read, which stops 1 residue before it; the germline J gene fills it in. The chain uses TRBV23 and TRBJ2-2. This CDR3 has 13 residues. In germline, CDR1 is KGHTA, CDR2 FQNQQP. CDR3 amino acids: CSSSQSGPGQLYF. Incomplete CDR3 DNA: TGCTCCAGCAGTCAATCGGGCCCCGGGCAGCTCTAC.

As for this clone: These gene names are mouse names. The read terminates 1 residue before the CDR3 end, so the remaining end is supplied by the germline J gene. This chain connects TRBV13-3 to TRBJ2-2; D is possibly TRBD2 (6 bases). Germline lookup yields CDR1 NNHDY and CDR2 SYVADS. Trimming took off 3 bases at V and 4 bases at J, with 10 bases between the two ends. The CDR3 totals 14 residues. The sequenced part of the CDR3 DNA is TGTGCCAGCAGTGCGCTGGGGACCACCGGGCAGCTCTAC. Amino acids: CASSALGTTGQLY. The complete CDR3 sequence is CASSALGTTGQLYF.